This is a list of T cell receptor beta chains from one sample in a study of T cells in Graves' hyperthyroidism and ophthalmopathy. Each CDR3 protein gets one entry after TCRdb re-called the multiplex PCR reads with MiXCR. The repertoire holds around 350,000 distinct CDR3 sequences, with about 18% as singletons. The sequencing sample was made of blood. The receptors here all came from a woman aged 25-40 years with Graves' hyperthyroidism that later progressed to Graves' ophthalmopathy. CDR3s include the opening cysteine and the closing phenylalanine or tryptophan. The D gene is left open where the match is weak. Clone size appears in some rows only: once, few, many, or a class for an expanded clone.

TRBJ2-7,TRBV7-9,-,many,TGTGCCAGCAGCCCGAGTCTTTCCGACTCCTACGAGCAGTACTTC,CASSPSLSDSYEQYF
TRBJ1-2,TRBV2,-,many,TGTGCCAGTAATGGGGGTTCCGATGGCTACACCTTC,CASNGGSDGYTF
TRBJ2-5,TRBV11-3,-,many,TGTGCCAGCAGCTTCCTCTCTAGCGACGCGGAGACCCAGTACTTC,CASSFLSSDAETQYF
TRBJ2-7,TRBV6-1,TRBD2,many,TGTGCCAGCAGTCCCACTAGCGGGAGTGGGTACGAGCAGTACTTC,CASSPTSGSGYEQYF
TRBJ2-4,TRBV28,TRBD1,many,TGTGCCAGCAGTCAGAGACAGGGGATGGACATTCAGTACTTC,CASSQRQGMDIQYF
TRBJ2-7,TRBV27,-,many,TGTGCCAGCCGTTTTTGGGGAAATGGCGAGCAGTACTTC,CASRFWGNGEQYF
TRBJ1-1,TRBV7-9,-,-,TGTGCCAGCATCCTCCTAAGTGACACTGAAGCTTTCTTT,CASILLSDTEAFF
TRBJ2-2,TRBV29-1,TRBD1,few,TGCAGCGTTGCGACAGGGACCGGGGAGCTGTTTTTT,CSVATGTGELFF
TRBJ2-5,TRBV2,-,many,TGTGCCAGCCTGACAGAGACCCAGTACTTC,CASLTETQYF
TRBJ2-3,TRBV28,TRBD1,many,TGTGCCAGCAGTTTGGGTCGGGCGACAGGGGGCGTAGATACGCAGTATTTT,CASSLGRATGGVDTQYF
TRBJ1-3,TRBV5-1,-,many,TGCGCCAGCAGCTTGGAACTCGGAAACACCATATATTTT,CASSLELGNTIYF
TRBJ2-7,TRBV19,-,few,TGTGCCAGGTACAGTCTTCGAACCTACGAGCAGTACTTC,CARYSLRTYEQYF
TRBJ1-2,TRBV15,-,many,TGTGCCACCAGCCCACTGGGACGGAGCATCTATGGCTACACCTTC,CATSPLGRSIYGYTF
TRBJ2-5,TRBV5-1,TRBD2,-,TGTGCCAGCAGCTTGGCCTCTATTACTAGCGGGAGGGCCCCCCAGTACTTC,CASSLASITSGRAPQYF
TRBJ2-2,TRBV19,-,many,TGTGCCAGTAGTCCCCGGCAGGGGAACACCGGGGAGCTGTTTTTT,CASSPRQGNTGELFF
TRBJ2-7,TRBV10-3,TRBD2,-,TGTGCCACCTGGACTAGCGGGAGCGACGAGCAGTACTTC,CATWTSGSDEQYF
TRBJ2-3,TRBV20-1,-,-,TGCAGTGCCCGGGAGCCAGATACGCAGTATTTT,CSAREPDTQYF
TRBJ1-5,TRBV28,TRBD1,few,TGTGCCAGCAGTGCCTACAGGGGAAGCAATCAGCCCCAGCATTTT,CASSAYRGSNQPQHF
TRBJ2-3,TRBV10-3,-,many,TGTGCCATCAGTGTGTATGGGGGTGACACAGATACGCAGTATTTT,CAISVYGGDTDTQYF
TRBJ2-1,TRBV6-2/TRBV6-3,-,-,TGTGCCAGCAGCTCGACTCGAATCAATGAGCAGTTCTTC,CASSSTRINEQFF
TRBJ2-5,TRBV5-1,TRBD1,once,TGCGCCAGCAGCCCCGGGACAGGGGCTATTGAGACCCAGTACTTC,CASSPGTGAIETQYF
TRBJ1-2,TRBV24-1,-,many,TGTGCCACCAGTGATTCAAGGACAGCCGCGTGGGGCTACACCTTC,CATSDSRTAAWGYTF
TRBJ2-1,TRBV7-9,TRBD2,many,TGTGCCAGCACCGGGACTAGCGGAGGTGAGCAGTTCTTC,CASTGTSGGEQFF
TRBJ1-1,TRBV12-3/TRBV12-4,-,many,TGTGCCAGCAGCCCTTTCTCCGATCTGACCAGAACTGAAGCTTTCTTT,CASSPFSDLTRTEAFF
TRBJ2-5,TRBV20-1,TRBD2,-,TGCAGTGCTAGAGATGGGACTAGCACAGAGACCCAGTACTTC,CSARDGTSTETQYF
TRBJ2-5,TRBV12-3/TRBV12-4,-,few,TGTGCCAGCAGTTTAGCGGGTATTGGGTACCAAGAGACCCAGTACTTC,CASSLAGIGYQETQYF
TRBJ1-2,TRBV6-1,-,few,TGTGCCAGCAGTCCTTACCTGGGGCTACACTATGGCTACACCTTC,CASSPYLGLHYGYTF
TRBJ2-1,TRBV2,-,-,TGTGCCAGCAGTGGAGGCAGGGGTAATTACAATGAGCAGTTCTTC,CASSGGRGNYNEQFF
TRBJ1-1,TRBV7-2,-,-,TGTGCCAGCAGCTTGGGGGATACGTCAGCTTTCTTT,CASSLGDTSAFF
TRBJ1-4,TRBV2,-,-,TGTGCCAGCAGTGGATTAGGGGCGAAACTAGAAAAACTGTTTTTT,CASSGLGAKLEKLFF
TRBJ2-1,TRBV12-3/TRBV12-4,TRBD2,many,TGTGCCAGCAGTATTACTACCGGGACTAGCGGAATAAATGAGCAGTTCTTC,CASSITTGTSGINEQFF
TRBJ2-7,TRBV27,TRBD1,-,TGTGCCAGCAGTTTGGGACAGGGGGCCGGGTCGTACGAGCAGTACTTC,CASSLGQGAGSYEQYF
TRBJ2-3,TRBV24-1,-,-,TGTGCCACCAGTGGGCAAGACAGCACAGATACGCAGTATTTT,CATSGQDSTDTQYF
TRBJ1-5,TRBV4-1,-,-,TGCGCCAGCAGCCAGGGGGGCGGGGGCGGTCAGCCCCAGCATTTT,CASSQGGGGGQPQHF
TRBJ2-5,TRBV10-3,-,few,TGTGCCTCCTCCGACCTAGACAGCCGGGAATTTCAAGAGACCCAGTACTTC,CASSDLDSREFQETQYF
TRBJ1-6,TRBV27,TRBD1,few,TGTGCCAGCAGTAAGCTCGGGACAGGGGTAAATTCACCCCTCCACTTT,CASSKLGTGVNSPLHF
TRBJ2-3,TRBV28,-,many,TGTGCCAGCAGTTCCGATCGGGGCAGGGGATATACAGATACGCAGTATTTT,CASSSDRGRGYTDTQYF